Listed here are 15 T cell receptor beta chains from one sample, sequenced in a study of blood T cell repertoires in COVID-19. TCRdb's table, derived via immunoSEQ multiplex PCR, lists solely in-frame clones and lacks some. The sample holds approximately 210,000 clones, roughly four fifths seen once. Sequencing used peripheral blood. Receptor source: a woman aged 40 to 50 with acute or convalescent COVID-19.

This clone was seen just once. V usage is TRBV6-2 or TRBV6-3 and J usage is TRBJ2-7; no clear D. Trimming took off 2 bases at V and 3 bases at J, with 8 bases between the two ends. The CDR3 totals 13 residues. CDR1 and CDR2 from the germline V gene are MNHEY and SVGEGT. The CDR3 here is CASSYEELYEQYF. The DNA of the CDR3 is TGTGCCAGCAGTTACGAGGAGCTCTACGAGCAGTACTTC.

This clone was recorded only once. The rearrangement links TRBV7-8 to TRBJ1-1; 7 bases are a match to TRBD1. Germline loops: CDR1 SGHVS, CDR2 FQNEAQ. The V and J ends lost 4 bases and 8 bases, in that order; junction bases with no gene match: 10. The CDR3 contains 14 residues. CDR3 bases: TGTGCCAGCAGCTCCAGGACAGGCCCTGTCGAAGCTTTCTTT. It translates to CASSSRTGPVEAFF.

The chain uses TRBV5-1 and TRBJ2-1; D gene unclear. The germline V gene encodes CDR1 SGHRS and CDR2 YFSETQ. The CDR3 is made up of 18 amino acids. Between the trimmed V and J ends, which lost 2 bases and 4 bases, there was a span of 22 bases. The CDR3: CASSFLGAVARGYNEQFF. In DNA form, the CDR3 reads TGCGCCAGCAGCTTTCTAGGTGCGGTCGCTCGTGGGTACAATGAGCAGTTCTTC.

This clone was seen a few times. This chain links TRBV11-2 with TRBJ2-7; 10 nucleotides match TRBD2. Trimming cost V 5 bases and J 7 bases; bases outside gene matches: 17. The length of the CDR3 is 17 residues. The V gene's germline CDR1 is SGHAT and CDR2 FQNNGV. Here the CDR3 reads CASSPQLPGLATREQYF. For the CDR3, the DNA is TGTGCCAGCAGCCCCCAGCTCCCGGGACTAGCGACAAGAGAGCAGTACTTC. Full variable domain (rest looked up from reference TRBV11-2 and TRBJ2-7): EAGVAQSPRYKIIEKRQSVAFWCNPISGHATLYWYQQILGQGPKLLIQFQNNGVVDDSQLPKDRFSAERLKGVDSTLKIQPAKLEDSAVYLCASSPQLPGLATREQYFGPGTRLTVT.

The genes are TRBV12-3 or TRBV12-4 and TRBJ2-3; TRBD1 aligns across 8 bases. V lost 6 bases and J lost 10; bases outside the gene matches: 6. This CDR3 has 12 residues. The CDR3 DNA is TGTGCCAGCAGAGTTGGACAGGGCTCGCAGTATTTT. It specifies CASRVGQGSQYF.

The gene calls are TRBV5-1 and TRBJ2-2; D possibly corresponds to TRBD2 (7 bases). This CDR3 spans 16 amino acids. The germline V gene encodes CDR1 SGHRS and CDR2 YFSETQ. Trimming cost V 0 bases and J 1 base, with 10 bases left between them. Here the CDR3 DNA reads TGCGCCAGCAGCTTGGACGGGGGGCTGAACACCGGGGAGCTGTTTTTT. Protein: CASSLDGGLNTGELFF.

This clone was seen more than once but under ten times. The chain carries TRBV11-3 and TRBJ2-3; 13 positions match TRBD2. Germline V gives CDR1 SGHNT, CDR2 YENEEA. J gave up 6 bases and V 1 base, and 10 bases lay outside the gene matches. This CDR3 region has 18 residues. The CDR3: CASSLGATSGGSTDTQYF. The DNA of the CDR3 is TGTGCCAGCAGCTTAGGGGCGACTAGCGGGGGGTCCACCGATACGCAGTATTTT.

CDR3 sequence (DNA): TGCGCCAGCAGCTTTCGTAGTCAGAGACAGGGGAACACTGAAGCTTTCTTT. The encoded protein is CASSFRSQRQGNTEAFF. The chain combines TRBV5-1 with TRBJ1-1, with 7 bases that match TRBD1. The length of the CDR3 is 17 residues. CDR1 is SGHRS and CDR2 is YFSETQ in the germline V gene. Trimming removed 2 bases from V and 1 base from J; junction bases left unmatched: 11.

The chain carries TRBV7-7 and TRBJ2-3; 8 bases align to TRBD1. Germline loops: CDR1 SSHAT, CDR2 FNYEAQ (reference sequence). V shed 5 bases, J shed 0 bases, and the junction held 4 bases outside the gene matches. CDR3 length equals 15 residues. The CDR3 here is CASSLGQVSTDTQYF. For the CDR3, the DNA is TGTGCCAGCAGCCTGGGACAGGTCAGCACAGATACGCAGTATTTT.

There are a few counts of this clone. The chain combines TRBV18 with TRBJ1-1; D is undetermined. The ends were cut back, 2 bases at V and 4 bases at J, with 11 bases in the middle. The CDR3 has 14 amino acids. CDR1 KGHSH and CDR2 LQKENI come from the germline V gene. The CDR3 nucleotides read TGTGCCAGCTCACCAACCAATCCGGGCACTGAAGCTTTCTTT. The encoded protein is CASSPTNPGTEAFF.

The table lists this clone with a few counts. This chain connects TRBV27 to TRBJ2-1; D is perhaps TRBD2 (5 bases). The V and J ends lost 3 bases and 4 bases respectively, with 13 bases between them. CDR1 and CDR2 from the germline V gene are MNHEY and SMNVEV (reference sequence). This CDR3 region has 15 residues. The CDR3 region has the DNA TGTGCCAGCAGTTTTCGGCCCGAGGGTTACAATGAGCAGTTCTTC. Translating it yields CASSFRPEGYNEQFF.

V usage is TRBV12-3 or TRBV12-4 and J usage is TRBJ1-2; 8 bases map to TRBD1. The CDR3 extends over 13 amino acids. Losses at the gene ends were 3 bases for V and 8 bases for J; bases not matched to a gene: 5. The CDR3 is CASSFSGGIGYTF. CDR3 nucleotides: TGTGCCAGCAGTTTTTCAGGGGGCATAGGCTACACCTTC.

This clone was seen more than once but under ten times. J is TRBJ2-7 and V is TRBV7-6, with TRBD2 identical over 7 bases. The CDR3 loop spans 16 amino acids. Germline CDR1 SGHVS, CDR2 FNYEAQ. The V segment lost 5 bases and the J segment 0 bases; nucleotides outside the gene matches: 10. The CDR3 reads CASSLGGGQSSYEQYF. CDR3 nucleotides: TGTGCCAGCAGCCTGGGCGGGGGTCAGAGCTCCTACGAGCAGTACTTC.

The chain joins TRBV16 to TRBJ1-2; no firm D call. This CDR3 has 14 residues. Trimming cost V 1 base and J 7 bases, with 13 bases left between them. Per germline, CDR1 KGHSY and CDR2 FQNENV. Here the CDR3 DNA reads TGTGCCAGCAGCCAATTCCGGGGTTCGGGTGGCTACACCTTC. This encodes CASSQFRGSGGYTF.

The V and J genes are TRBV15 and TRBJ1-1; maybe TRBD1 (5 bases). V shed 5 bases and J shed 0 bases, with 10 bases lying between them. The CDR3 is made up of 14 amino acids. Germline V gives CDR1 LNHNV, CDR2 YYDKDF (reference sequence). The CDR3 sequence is CATSGTGMNTEAFF. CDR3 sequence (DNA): TGTGCCACCAGCGGTACAGGAATGAACACTGAAGCTTTCTTT.